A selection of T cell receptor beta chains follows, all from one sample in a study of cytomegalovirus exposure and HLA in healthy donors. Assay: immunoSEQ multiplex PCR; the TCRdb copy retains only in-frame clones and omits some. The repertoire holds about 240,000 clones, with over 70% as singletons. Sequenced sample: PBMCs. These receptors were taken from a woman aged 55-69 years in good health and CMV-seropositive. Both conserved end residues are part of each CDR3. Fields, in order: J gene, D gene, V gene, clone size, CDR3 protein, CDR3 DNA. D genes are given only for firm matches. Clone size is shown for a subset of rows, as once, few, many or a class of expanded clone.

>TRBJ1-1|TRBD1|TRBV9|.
CASSVTGQGEAFF
TGTGCCAGCAGCGTTACCGGACAGGGCGAAGCTTTCTTT
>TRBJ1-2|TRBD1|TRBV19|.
CASSTRQGAIYGYTF
TGTGCCAGTAGTACCCGACAGGGGGCGATCTATGGCTACACCTTC
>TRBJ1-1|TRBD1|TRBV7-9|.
CASSLAKGGGINTEAFF
TGTGCCAGCAGCTTAGCGAAAGGGGGCGGAATAAACACTGAAGCTTTCTTT
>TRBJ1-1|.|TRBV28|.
CASSPGTLDNTEAFF
TGTGCCAGCAGCCCCGGGACTTTGGATAACACTGAAGCTTTCTTT
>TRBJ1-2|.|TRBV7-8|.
CASSLREGIGRGGGYTF
TGTGCCAGCAGCTTACGTGAGGGGATCGGCAGGGGTGGGGGCTACACCTTC
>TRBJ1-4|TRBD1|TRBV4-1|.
CASSQEVGTGAYGEKLFF
TGCGCCAGCAGCCAAGAGGTCGGGACAGGGGCGTATGGTGAAAAACTGTTTTTT
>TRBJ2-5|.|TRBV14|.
CASSGGPIRETQYF
TGTGCCAGCAGCGGGGGCCCAATCCGAGAGACCCAGTACTTC
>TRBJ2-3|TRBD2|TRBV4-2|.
CASSQDLELAADTQYF
TGTGCCAGCAGCCAAGATCTGGAGCTAGCGGCAGATACGCAGTATTTT
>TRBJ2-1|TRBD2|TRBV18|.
CASSPRLAGVSYNEQFF
TGTGCCAGCTCACCAAGGCTAGCGGGAGTGTCCTACAATGAGCAGTTCTTC
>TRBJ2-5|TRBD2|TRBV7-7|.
CASSLGTSGSPRETQYF
TGTGCTAGCAGCTTAGGGACTAGCGGGAGTCCCCGGGAGACCCAGTACTTC
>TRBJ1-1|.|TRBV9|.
CASSGGLTGTEAFF
TGTGCCAGCAGCGGCGGGCTAACGGGCACTGAAGCTTTCTTT
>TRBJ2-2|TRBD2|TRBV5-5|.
CASSPELAGVAGELFF
TGTGCCAGCAGCCCTGAACTAGCGGGAGTCGCCGGGGAGCTGTTTTTT
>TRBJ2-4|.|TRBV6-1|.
CASRGRPKNIQYF
TGTGCCAGTAGAGGCAGACCCAAAAACATTCAGTACTTC
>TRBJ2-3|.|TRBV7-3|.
CASRQTPSTDTQYF
TGTGCCAGCAGGCAGACTCCGAGCACAGATACGCAGTATTTT
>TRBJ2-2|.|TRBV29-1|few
CSVTQGWSGELFF
TGCAGCGTCACCCAGGGGTGGTCCGGGGAGCTGTTTTTT
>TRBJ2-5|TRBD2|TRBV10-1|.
CASSVSGEETQYF
TGCGCCAGCAGTGTTAGCGGGGAAGAGACCCAGTACTTC
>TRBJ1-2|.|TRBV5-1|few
CASSPPSGTYGYTF
TGCGCCAGCAGCCCGCCCTCGGGAACCTATGGCTACACCTTC
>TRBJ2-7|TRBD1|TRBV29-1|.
CSVLGQGVYEQYF
TGCAGCGTTCTGGGACAGGGCGTCTACGAGCAGTACTTC
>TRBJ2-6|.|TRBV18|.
CASSPGSQPSGANVLTF
TGTGCCAGCTCACCAGGCTCACAGCCCTCTGGGGCCAACGTCCTGACTTTC
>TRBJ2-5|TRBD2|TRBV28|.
CASYPNLLGTRETQYF
TGTGCCAGCTACCCTAATCTTTTGGGGACTAGGGAGACCCAGTACTTC
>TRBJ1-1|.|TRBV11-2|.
CASRSGPEAFF
TGTGCCAGCAGGTCAGGGCCTGAAGCTTTCTTT
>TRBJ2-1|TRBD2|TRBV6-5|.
CASSYSGPGRNKFF
TGTGCCAGCAGTTACTCAGGTCCCGGGAGGAACAAATTCTTC
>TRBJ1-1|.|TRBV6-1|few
CASSGQMNTEAFF
TGTGCCAGCAGCGGACAGATGAACACTGAAGCTTTCTTT
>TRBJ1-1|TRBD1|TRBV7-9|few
CASSARTGHSRVNTEAFF
TGTGCCAGCAGCGCCCGGACAGGGCATTCTAGGGTGAACACTGAAGCTTTCTTT
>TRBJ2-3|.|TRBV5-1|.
CARRSGTSTDTQYF
TGCGCCAGACGTTCCGGGACTTCCACAGATACGCAGTATTTT
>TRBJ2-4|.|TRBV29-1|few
CSVLAKNIQYF
TGCAGCGTTCTAGCCAAAAACATTCAGTACTTC
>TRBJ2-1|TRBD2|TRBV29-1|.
CSVGRGGLAGYNEQFF
TGCAGCGTTGGGAGGGGAGGACTAGCGGGATACAATGAGCAGTTCTTC
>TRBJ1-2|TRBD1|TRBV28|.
CASDRDSTISSGGYTF
TGTGCCAGCGACCGGGACAGCACAATATCCTCGGGGGGCTACACCTTC
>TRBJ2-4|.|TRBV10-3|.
CAIILGTVAKNIQYF
TGTGCCATCATACTCGGGACTGTAGCCAAAAACATTCAGTACTTC
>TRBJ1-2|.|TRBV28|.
CASSSAGIGGYTF
TGTGCCAGCAGTTCCGCAGGGATTGGGGGCTACACCTTC
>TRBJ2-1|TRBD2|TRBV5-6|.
CASSLESGGNEQFF
TGTGCCAGCAGCTTGGAGAGCGGGGGGAATGAGCAGTTCTTC
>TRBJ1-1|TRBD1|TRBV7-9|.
CSSSLRQGVMNTEAFF
TGTTCCAGCAGCCTTAGACAGGGGGTCATGAACACTGAAGCTTTCTTT
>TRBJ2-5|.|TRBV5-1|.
CASSRASVKETQYF
TGCGCCAGCAGCCGGGCTAGCGTTAAAGAGACCCAGTACTTC
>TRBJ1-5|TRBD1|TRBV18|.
CASSPGQPQSLTHYQPQHF
TGTGCCAGCTCACCGGGACAGCCACAATCCCTCACCCACTATCAGCCCCAGCATTTT
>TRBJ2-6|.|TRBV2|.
CASSGIGANVLTF
TGTGCCAGCAGCGGGATTGGGGCCAACGTCCTGACTTTC
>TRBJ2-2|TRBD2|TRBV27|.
CASSFEAGGTGELFF
TGTGCCAGCAGTTTTGAAGCGGGAGGGACCGGGGAGCTGTTTTTT
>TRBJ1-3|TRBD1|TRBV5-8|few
CASSFGTGEGNTIYF
TGTGCCAGCAGCTTCGGCACAGGGGAGGGAAACACCATATATTTT
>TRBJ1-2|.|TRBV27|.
CASRSSVWGYTF
TGTGCCAGCAGATCTTCAGTATGGGGCTACACCTTC
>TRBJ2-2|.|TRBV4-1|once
CASSQARVTGELFF
TGCGCCAGCAGCCAAGCCAGGGTCACCGGGGAGCTGTTTTTT
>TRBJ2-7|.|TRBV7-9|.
CASSLEERLYEQYF
TGTGCCAGCAGCTTAGAGGAGCGCCTCTACGAGCAGTACTTC
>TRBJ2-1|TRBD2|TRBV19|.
CASNPAGGSYNEQFF
TGTGCCAGTAACCCTGCGGGCGGGAGCTACAATGAGCAGTTCTTC